These 5 T cell receptor beta chains originate from one sample sequenced in a study of identical twins. MiXCR, applied by TCRdb to the 5' RACE reads, yields one record per CDR3 protein. The data show about 790,000 distinct CDR3 sequences, around a sixth seen once. In addition, the sample was reused for a study of T cells expressing NK-cell markers.

Sample: PBMCs. The receptors stem from a woman aged 18-30 years in good health.

The rearrangement uses TRBV6-6 and TRBJ2-3; D unclear. Germline CDR1 reads MNHNY; CDR2 reads SVGAGI (reference sequence). Between the trimmed V and J ends, which lost 6 bases and 6 bases, there was a span of 10 bases. This CDR3 is built from 12 residues. The CDR3, as DNA: TGTGCCAGCAGCGTGATAGGGGATACGCAGTATTTT. As protein: CASSVIGDTQYF.

Only a few counts were recorded for this clonotype. The chain carries TRBV5-6 and TRBJ2-7; the match to TRBD1 covers 7 bases. The V and J ends lost 2 bases and 4 bases, in that order; junction bases with no gene match: 6. This CDR3 has 14 residues. Germline lookup yields CDR1 SGHDT and CDR2 YYEEEE. CDR3 sequence (DNA): TGTGCCAGCAGCTTCTTGACAGGGTGGTACGAGCAGTACTTC. This encodes CASSFLTGWYEQYF. Full variable domain (remainder filled in from reference TRBV5-6 and TRBJ2-7): DAGVTQSPTHLIKTRGQQVTLRCSPKSGHDTVSWYQQALGQGPQFIFQYYEEEERQRGNFPDRFSGHQFPNYSSELNVNALLLGDSALYLCASSFLTGWYEQYFGPGTRLTVT.

The sample holds a few counts of this clonotype. The chain is built from TRBV9 and TRBJ2-4, with unresolved D. Trimming removed 0 bases at V and 12 bases at J, with 10 bases between. Germline V lookup: CDR1 SGDLS, CDR2 YYNGEE. The CDR3 totals 12 residues. CDR3 sequence: CASSVDGSHQYF. The CDR3 DNA reads TGTGCCAGCAGCGTAGATGGCTCCCATCAGTACTTC.

This rearrangement joins TRBV24-1 to TRBJ2-3; D is perhaps TRBD1 or TRBD2 (5 bases each). Germline CDR1 and CDR2: KGHDR and SFDVKD. This CDR3 comprises 13 residues. With 6 bases removed from V and 6 bases from J, the gap between germline ends came to 12 bases. For the CDR3, the DNA is TGTGCCACCAGTCCCGCCTGGGGGGATACGCAGTATTTT. This translates into CATSPAWGDTQYF.

This clonotype was observed at least ten times. The rearrangement joins TRBV20-1 to TRBJ2-3, with 10 bases matching TRBD2. Germline trimming cut 4 bases from V and 3 bases from J; bases unmatched to any gene: 7. Germline CDR1 reads DFQATT; CDR2 reads SNEGSKA (reference sequence). CDR3 length: 15 amino acids. The DNA of the CDR3 is TGCAGTGCTACGCCGTTAGCGGGAGGAACAGATACGCAGTATTTT. As protein: CSATPLAGGTDTQYF.